This entry lists 7 T cell receptor beta chains sequenced from one sample in a study of blood T cell repertoires in COVID-19. TCRdb's table, derived via immunoSEQ multiplex PCR, lists solely in-frame clones and lacks some. The profile shows under 110,000 clones, approximately 91% of them singletons. The sequencing input was peripheral blood. The receptors come from a man aged 45-65 years with acute or convalescent COVID-19.

The genes are TRBV4-1 and TRBJ1-6; maybe TRBD1 (6 bases). Per germline, CDR1 MGHRA and CDR2 YSYEKL. Between the trimmed V and J ends, which lost 5 bases and 5 bases, there was a span of 13 bases. The length of the CDR3 is 15 residues. This CDR3 reads CASSARDTDNSPLHF. The CDR3 DNA follows: TGCGCCAGCAGCGCCCGGGACACCGATAATTCACCCCTCCACTTT.

This chain joins TRBV15 and TRBJ2-7; 7 bases fit TRBD1. Losses at the gene ends were 3 bases for V and 4 bases for J; bases not matched to a gene: 9. The CDR3 has 15 residues. CDR1 is LNHNV and CDR2 is YYDKDF in the germline V gene (reference sequence). The CDR3 DNA is TGTGCCACCAGCAGCGACAGGGCCGGACTTTACGAGCAGTACTTC. The encoded protein is CATSSDRAGLYEQYF.

The chain combines TRBV28 with TRBJ2-7, with TRBD1 as a possible D gene (6 bases). In germline, CDR1 is MDHEN, CDR2 SYDVKM. The length of the CDR3 is 13 residues. Trimming removed 2 bases from V and 4 bases from J, with 9 bases in between. CDR3 DNA: TGTGCCAGCAGTTTAGGACAGCTGTACGAGCAGTACTTC. Translating it yields CASSLGQLYEQYF.

The chain recombines TRBV5-8 with TRBJ2-7; 9 bases fit TRBD1. Per the germline V gene, CDR1 is SGHTS and CDR2 is YDEGEE. The trim removed 4 bases at V and 3 bases at J, leaving 2 bases unmatched. The CDR3 loop spans 13 amino acids. CDR3 loop: CASSLTGGYEQYF. The CDR3 bases are TGTGCCAGCAGCCTGACAGGGGGCTACGAGCAGTACTTC.

The V and J genes are TRBV20-1 and TRBJ1-2; perhaps TRBD1 as D (5 bases). Trimming removed 7 bases from V and 3 bases from J, with 9 bases in between. This CDR3 is built from 11 residues. The germline V gene encodes CDR1 DFQATT and CDR2 SNEGSKA (reference sequence). The CDR3 bases are TGCAGTGGCAAACAGGACTATGGCTACACCTTC. It codes for CSGKQDYGYTF.

V and J are TRBV3-1 (or the pseudogene TRBV3-2) and TRBJ2-2; D gene uncertain. This CDR3 comprises 13 residues. Germline CDR1 is LGHDT and CDR2 is YNNKEL (reference sequence). V was shortened by 3 bases and J by 7 bases, with 9 bases between the two germline ends. CDR3 sequence reads: CASSQLRSGELFF. The CDR3 bases are TGTGCCAGCAGCCAGCTTAGGAGCGGGGAGCTGTTTTTT.

CDR3 loop: CASSPGQGAVGYGYTF. The CDR3 nucleotides are TGTGCCAGCTCACCCGGGCAGGGGGCAGTAGGCTATGGCTACACCTTC. The V and J genes are TRBV18 and TRBJ1-2; TRBD1 agrees at 8 bases. Germline trimming cut 3 bases from V and 4 bases from J; bases unmatched to any gene: 10. The CDR3 covers 16 residues. The V gene's germline CDR1 is KGHSH and CDR2 LQKENI.